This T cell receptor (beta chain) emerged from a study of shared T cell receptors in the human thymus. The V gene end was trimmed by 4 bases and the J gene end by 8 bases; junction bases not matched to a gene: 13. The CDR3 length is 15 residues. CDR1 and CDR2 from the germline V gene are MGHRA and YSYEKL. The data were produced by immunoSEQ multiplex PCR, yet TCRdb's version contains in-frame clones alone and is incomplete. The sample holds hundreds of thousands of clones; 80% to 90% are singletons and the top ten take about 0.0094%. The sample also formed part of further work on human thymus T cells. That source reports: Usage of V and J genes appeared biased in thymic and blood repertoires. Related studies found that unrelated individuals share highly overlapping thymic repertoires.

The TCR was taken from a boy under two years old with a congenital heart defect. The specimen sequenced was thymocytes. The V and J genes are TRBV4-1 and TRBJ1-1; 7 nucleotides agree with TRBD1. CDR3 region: CASSLDPDRSPEAFF. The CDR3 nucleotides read TGCGCCAGCAGCCTAGACCCGGACAGGTCACCGGAAGCTTTCTTT.